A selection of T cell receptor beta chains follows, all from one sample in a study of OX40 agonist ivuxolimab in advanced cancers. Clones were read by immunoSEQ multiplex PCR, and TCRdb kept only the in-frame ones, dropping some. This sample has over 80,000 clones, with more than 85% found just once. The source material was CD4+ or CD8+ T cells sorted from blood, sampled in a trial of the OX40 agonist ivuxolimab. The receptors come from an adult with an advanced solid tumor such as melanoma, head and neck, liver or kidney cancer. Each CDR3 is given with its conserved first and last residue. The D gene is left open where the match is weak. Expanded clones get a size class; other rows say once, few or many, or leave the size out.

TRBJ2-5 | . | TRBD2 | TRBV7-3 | CASRTGLAGDGETQYF | TGTGCCAGCAGGACGGGACTAGCGGGAGACGGGGAGACCCAGTACTTC
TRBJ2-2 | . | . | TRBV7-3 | CASSPPGAGELFF | TGTGCCAGCAGCCCACCCGGGGCCGGGGAGCTGTTTTTT
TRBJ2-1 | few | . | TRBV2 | CASTKGPDYNEQFF | TGTGCCAGCACCAAGGGTCCTGACTACAATGAGCAGTTCTTC
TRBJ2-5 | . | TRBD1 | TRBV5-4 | CASSGGGQGQETQYF | TGTGCCAGCAGTGGCGGTGGACAGGGCCAAGAGACCCAGTACTTC
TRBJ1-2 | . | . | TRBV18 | CASSPPSLGGGFGYTF | TGTGCCAGCTCACCACCAAGTCTAGGTGGTGGTTTTGGCTACACCTTC
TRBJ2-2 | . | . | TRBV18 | CASSSLGTGELFF | TGTGCCAGCTCATCCCTGGGCACCGGGGAGCTGTTTTTT
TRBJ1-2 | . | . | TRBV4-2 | CASSQPRGGYTF | TGTGCCAGCAGCCAGCCCAGGGGTGGCTACACCTTC
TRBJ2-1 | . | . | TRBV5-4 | CASSRRDVYNEQFF | TGTGCCAGCAGCCGAAGGGACGTTTACAATGAGCAGTTCTTC
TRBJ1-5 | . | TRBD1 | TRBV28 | CASSSPRQGATQPQHF | TGTGCCAGCAGTTCCCCTCGGCAGGGGGCGACTCAGCCCCAGCATTTT
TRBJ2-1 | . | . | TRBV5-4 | CASSLDITSYNEQFF | TGTGCCAGCAGCTTGGATATAACGTCCTACAATGAGCAGTTCTTC
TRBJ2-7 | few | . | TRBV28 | CASTPTGRNEQYF | TGTGCCAGCACCCCGACAGGGAGGAACGAGCAGTACTTC
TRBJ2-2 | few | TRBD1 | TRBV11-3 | CASSSRQGTGELFF | TGTGCCAGCAGCTCCCGACAGGGAACCGGGGAGCTGTTTTTT
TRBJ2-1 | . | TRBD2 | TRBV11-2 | CASSPPSGSYNEQFF | TGTGCCAGCAGCCCTCCTAGCGGTTCCTACAATGAGCAGTTCTTC
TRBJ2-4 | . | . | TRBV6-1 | CASSGTLENIQYF | TGTGCCAGCAGCGGGACTCTCGAAAACATTCAGTACTTC
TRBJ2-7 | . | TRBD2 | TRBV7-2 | CASSSRTSGSYEQYF | TGTGCCAGCAGCTCTCGGACTAGCGGGAGCTACGAGCAGTACTTC
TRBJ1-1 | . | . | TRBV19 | CASSIRGVNTEAFF | TGTGCCAGTAGTATAAGGGGAGTGAACACTGAAGCTTTCTTT
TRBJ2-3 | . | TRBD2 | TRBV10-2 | CASSGRLAGLADTQYF | TGCGCCAGCAGTGGTCGGCTAGCGGGACTTGCAGATACGCAGTATTTT
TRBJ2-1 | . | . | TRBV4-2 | CASSRQLSYEQFF | TGTGCCAGCAGCCGGCAGCTGTCTTATGAGCAGTTCTTC
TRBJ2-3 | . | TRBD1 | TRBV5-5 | CASSWGQGQDTQYF | TGTGCCAGCAGCTGGGGACAGGGCCAAGATACGCAGTATTTT
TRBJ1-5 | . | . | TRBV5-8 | CASSSGYQPQHF | TGTGCCAGCAGCTCCGGGTATCAGCCCCAGCATTTT
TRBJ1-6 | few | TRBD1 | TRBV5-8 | CASSLDRASYNSPLHF | TGTGCCAGCAGCCTTGACAGGGCTTCCTATAATTCACCCCTCCACTTT
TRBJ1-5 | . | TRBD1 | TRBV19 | CASSDRYNQPQHF | TGTGCCAGTTCGGACAGGTACAATCAGCCCCAGCATTTT
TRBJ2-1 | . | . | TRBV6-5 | CASSGTRDNEQFF | TGTGCCAGCAGCGGGACCAGGGACAATGAGCAGTTCTTC
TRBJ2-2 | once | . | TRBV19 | CASSIVAWGTNTGELFF | TGTGCCAGTAGTATAGTTGCCTGGGGGACGAACACCGGGGAGCTGTTTTTT
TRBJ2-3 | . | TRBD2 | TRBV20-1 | CSAGAGGTQYF | TGCAGTGCCGGGGCGGGGGGTACGCAGTATTTT
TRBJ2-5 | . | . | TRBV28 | CASRRGGKSETQYF | TGTGCCAGCAGACGAGGGGGAAAATCAGAGACCCAGTACTTC
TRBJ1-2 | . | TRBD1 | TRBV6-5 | CASSLTGNYGYTF | TGTGCCAGCAGTCTGACAGGGAACTATGGCTACACCTTC
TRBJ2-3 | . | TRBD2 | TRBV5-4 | CASSLTSGTDTQYF | TGTGCCAGCAGCTTGACTAGCGGCACAGATACGCAGTATTTT
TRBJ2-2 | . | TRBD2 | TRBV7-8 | CASRVSGIGGELFF | TGTGCCAGCCGGGTTAGCGGGATCGGCGGGGAGCTGTTTTTT
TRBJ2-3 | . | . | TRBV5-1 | CASSFGRSTDTQYF | TGCGCCAGCAGCTTCGGACGGAGCACAGATACGCAGTATTTT
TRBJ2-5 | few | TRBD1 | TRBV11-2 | CASSSLRGRPETQYF | TGTGCCAGCAGTTCGCTCAGGGGGCGCCCAGAGACCCAGTACTTC
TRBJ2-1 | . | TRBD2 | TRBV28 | CASSGSTSGDEQFF | TGTGCCAGCAGTGGATCTACTAGCGGCGATGAGCAGTTCTTC
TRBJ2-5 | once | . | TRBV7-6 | CASSFRVQETQYF | TGTGCCAGCAGCTTTCGGGTCCAAGAGACCCAGTACTTC
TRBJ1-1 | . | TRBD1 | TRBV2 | CASSPTGVETEAFF | TGTGCCAGCAGTCCGACAGGGGTTGAGACTGAAGCTTTCTTT
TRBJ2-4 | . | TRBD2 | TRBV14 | CASSQGGGNIQYF | TGTGCCAGCAGCCAAGGGGGGGGTAACATTCAGTACTTC
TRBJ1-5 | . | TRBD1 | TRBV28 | CASSFDRGGNQPQHF | TGTGCCAGCAGTTTCGACAGGGGAGGCAATCAGCCCCAGCATTTT
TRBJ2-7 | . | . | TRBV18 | CASSPPGHPYEQYF | TGTGCCAGCTCACCACCCGGCCACCCATACGAGCAGTACTTC
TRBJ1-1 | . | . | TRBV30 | CAWSVAGQMGTEAFF | TGTGCCTGGAGTGTGGCAGGTCAAATGGGCACTGAAGCTTTCTTT
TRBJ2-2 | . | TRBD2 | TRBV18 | CASSLTGTRGEELFF | TGTGCCAGCTCACTTACCGGGACTAGAGGCGAGGAGCTGTTTTTT
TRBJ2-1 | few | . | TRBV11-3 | CASSLGSYNEQFF | TGTGCCAGCAGCTTAGGCTCCTACAATGAGCAGTTCTTC
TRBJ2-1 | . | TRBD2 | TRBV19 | CASSPSGRAYNEQFF | TGTGCCAGTAGTCCTAGCGGGAGGGCCTACAATGAGCAGTTCTTC
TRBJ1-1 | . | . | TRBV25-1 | CASSVGVGYLGTEAFF | TGTGCCAGCAGCGTCGGAGTGGGGTATTTGGGCACTGAAGCTTTCTTT
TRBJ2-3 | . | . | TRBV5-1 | CASSGQGVSADTQYF | TGCGCCAGCAGCGGGCAGGGAGTGTCGGCAGATACGCAGTATTTT
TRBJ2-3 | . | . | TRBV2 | CASCGLFSGTDTQYF | TGTGCTTCCTGCGGACTCTTCAGTGGAACAGATACGCAGTATTTT
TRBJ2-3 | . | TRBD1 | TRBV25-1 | CASSELRTGERYF | TGTGCCAGCAGTGAACTCCGGACAGGGGAGAGGTATTTT
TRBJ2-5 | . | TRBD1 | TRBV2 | CASSPIPGQETQYF | TGTGCCAGCAGTCCCATTCCGGGACAGGAGACCCAGTACTTC
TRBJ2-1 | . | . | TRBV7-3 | CASSMTGVGTRFF | TGTGCCAGCAGTATGACGGGAGTTGGGACGCGGTTCTTC